This T cell receptor beta chain was documented in a study of cytomegalovirus exposure and HLA in healthy donors. Trimming took 10 bases from V and 3 from J; bases not matched to a gene: 16. The CDR3 totals 17 residues. Germline CDR1 and CDR2: SEHNR and FQNEAQ (reference sequence). Primers included in the PCR were 60 Vbeta and 13 Jbeta primers. Data came from immunoSEQ multiplex PCR; TCRdb stores just in-frame clones and leaves some out. This sample has around 99,000 clones, with less than 80% found just once. The genes are TRBV7-9 and TRBJ2-3, with 10 bases that match TRBD2. The sample was PBMCs. The source of this sequence is a woman in her fifties or sixties in good health and CMV-seropositive. DNA for the CDR3: TGTGCCACCGGGGAGCGGGAGGGCACGAGGCGGACAGATACGCAGTATTTT. Translated: CATGEREGTRRTDTQYF.